A selection of T cell receptor beta chains follows, all from one sample in a study of control samples from healthy donors and cancer patients. Generated by immunoSEQ multiplex PCR, the TCRdb table keeps only in-frame clones and is missing some. The sample includes some 160,000 clones, roughly 94% seen only once; the top ten take about 8.5%. The source material was blood. These receptor sequences come from a woman between 35 and 50 years old in good health. Each CDR3 is given with its conserved first and last residue. The D gene is left open where the match is weak. Part of the rows lack a size; the others show once, few, many or a class for expanded clones.

clone_size,j_call,v_call,d_call,cdr3_nt,cdr3_aa
NA,TRBJ2-5,TRBV20-1,NA,TGCAGTGCTACGGGGGAGACCCAGTACTTC,CSATGETQYF
NA,TRBJ1-5,TRBV4-1,NA,TGCGCCAGCAGCCAAGATCTCGGGGCAGGGAAGCAGCCCCAGCATTTT,CASSQDLGAGKQPQHF
NA,TRBJ1-6,TRBV6-5,NA,TGTGCCAGCAGCATCCAACGGGATTCACCCCTCCACTTT,CASSIQRDSPLHF
NA,TRBJ1-5,TRBV5-5,NA,TGTGCCAGCAGCTTGGACCTGGGGAGGCCCCAGCATTTT,CASSLDLGRPQHF
NA,TRBJ1-5,TRBV4-1,NA,TGCGCCAGCAGCCAAGAGGTCAGAGTAGATAGCAATCAGCCCCAGCATTTT,CASSQEVRVDSNQPQHF
NA,TRBJ2-5,TRBV13,NA,TGTGCCAGCAGCTTAGGCAAGGGGCTATGGGCTAGCAGGAGCGATGGAGGAGAGACCCAGTACTTC,CASSLGKGLWASRSDGGETQYF
once,TRBJ2-2,TRBV7-3,NA,TGTGCCAGCAGCCCAACGCGCGACAGGGGAGGGGGCACCGGGGAGCTGTTTTTT,CASSPTRDRGGGTGELFF
NA,TRBJ1-1,TRBV19,TRBD1,TGTGCCAGTAGAAAGGGACAGCCGGATGAAGCTTTCTTT,CASRKGQPDEAFF
once,TRBJ1-2,TRBV19,NA,TGTGCCAGTAGTATCCCAACTAACTATGGCTACACCTTC,CASSIPTNYGYTF
NA,TRBJ1-1,TRBV5-6,NA,TGTGCCAGCGGGAGAGACACTTTGAACACTGAAGCTTTCTTT,CASGRDTLNTEAFF
NA,TRBJ2-3,TRBV2,TRBD1,TGTGCCAGCAAGGGGACAGGGGCTCCAGATACGCAGTATTTT,CASKGTGAPDTQYF
once,TRBJ1-2,TRBV4-3,NA,TGCGCCAGCAGCCAAGATGAGACTTACCAGGGATATGGCTACACCTTC,CASSQDETYQGYGYTF
NA,TRBJ1-2,TRBV2,TRBD1,TGTGCCAGCAGTCCGGGACAGGGGCACTATGGCTACACCTTC,CASSPGQGHYGYTF
NA,TRBJ2-1,TRBV12-3/TRBV12-4,NA,TGTGCCAGCAGTTTAAGACAGATCGGTGAGCAGTTCTTC,CASSLRQIGEQFF
few,TRBJ1-4,TRBV29-1,NA,TGCAGCGTGGGGGCAACTAATGAAAAACTGTTTTTT,CSVGATNEKLFF
NA,TRBJ2-1,TRBV7-2,TRBD2,TGTGCCAGCAGCTTATCTAGCGGGGCTGAGCAGTTCTTC,CASSLSSGAEQFF
NA,TRBJ1-2,TRBV12-5,TRBD1,TGTGCTAGTGGCCTCGGACAGGGCGGTAGGCATGGCTACACCTTC,CASGLGQGGRHGYTF
NA,TRBJ1-4,TRBV19,TRBD1,TGTGCCAGTAGTATAGCTTGGACAGGGTCTAATGAAAAACTGTTTTTT,CASSIAWTGSNEKLFF
NA,TRBJ1-2,TRBV15,NA,TGTGCCACCAGCAGAGCGGGGGATGGGGTTTATGGCTACACCTTC,CATSRAGDGVYGYTF
NA,TRBJ1-5,TRBV18,NA,TGTGCCAGCTCACCGGGGCGGGGGGGACAGCCCCAGCATTTT,CASSPGRGGQPQHF
NA,TRBJ1-2,TRBV30,NA,TGTGCCTGGAGCATCGACAGACGCTATGGCTACACCTTC,CAWSIDRRYGYTF
NA,TRBJ2-1,TRBV11-2,TRBD2,TGTGCCAGAACAGGGACTAGCTTTGAGCAGTTCTTC,CARTGTSFEQFF
NA,TRBJ1-5,TRBV6-6,TRBD1,TGTGCCGTTTCATCGGGACAGGGGTCTACTCAGCCCCAGCATTTT,CAVSSGQGSTQPQHF
NA,TRBJ2-2,TRBV5-6,NA,TGTGCCAGCAGCTTGAAGGGGGGCTATACCGGGGAGCTGTTTTTT,CASSLKGGYTGELFF
NA,TRBJ1-1,TRBV20-1,NA,TGCAGTGCTAGTTCCCTTACGGGGTATGAAGCTTTCTTT,CSASSLTGYEAFF
once,TRBJ2-2,TRBV11-2,NA,TGTGCCAGCAGCTTAGGAGGTACCGGGGAGCTGTTTTTT,CASSLGGTGELFF
NA,TRBJ1-3,TRBV3-1/TRBV3-2,NA,TGTGCCAGCAGCCAAGCAGTCGGGGCCCTCTCTGGAAACACCATATATTTT,CASSQAVGALSGNTIYF
NA,TRBJ1-4,TRBV5-1,TRBD1,TGCGCCAGCACGGACAGGGGGATTGGCGTTAGGGAAAAACTGTTTTTT,CASTDRGIGVREKLFF
NA,TRBJ2-2,TRBV15,NA,TGTGCCACCAGCAGCGGCCTCGCGGTGGGGACCGGGGAGCTGTTTTTT,CATSSGLAVGTGELFF
NA,TRBJ1-1,TRBV27,TRBD1,TGTGCCAGCACCCCACAGGGGTCGTTGCTAGGGAACACTGAAGCTTTCTTT,CASTPQGSLLGNTEAFF
NA,TRBJ1-5,TRBV25-1,TRBD1,TGTGCCAGCAGTAGTCAGGGGGCCAATCAGCCCCAGCATTTT,CASSSQGANQPQHF
NA,TRBJ1-2,TRBV4-3,NA,TGCGCCAGCAGCCAAGATTCAGGGAACTATGGCTACACCTTC,CASSQDSGNYGYTF
NA,TRBJ2-1,TRBV5-1,TRBD2,TGCGCCAGCAGCTCATACGGACTAGCGGGAGGGATCAATGAGCAGTTCTTC,CASSSYGLAGGINEQFF
NA,TRBJ1-1,TRBV14,NA,TGTGCCAGCAGCACACGACGGATGAACACTGAAGCTTTCTTT,CASSTRRMNTEAFF
once,TRBJ2-1,TRBV5-4,TRBD2,TGTGCCAGCAGCTTATATAGCGGGACCTACAATGAGCAGTTCTTC,CASSLYSGTYNEQFF
NA,TRBJ2-1,TRBV6-5,NA,TGTGCCAGCAGTCGGCCGGCAGACAATGAGCAGTTCTTC,CASSRPADNEQFF
NA,TRBJ1-1,TRBV29-1,NA,TGCAGCGTCTTGAGGGTCATGAACACTGAAGCTTTCTTT,CSVLRVMNTEAFF
NA,TRBJ1-4,TRBV5-4,NA,TGTGCCAGCAGCTTTTCAGGGAATGAAAAACTGTTTTTT,CASSFSGNEKLFF
NA,TRBJ1-3,TRBV19,NA,TGTGCCAGTAGTACCGACTCCTTCTCTGGAAACACCATATATTTT,CASSTDSFSGNTIYF
NA,TRBJ2-7,TRBV7-6,TRBD2,TGTGCCAGCAGCTTAAGACGGGACTACTCCTACGAGCAGTACTTC,CASSLRRDYSYEQYF
NA,TRBJ1-2,TRBV9,NA,TGTGCCAGCAGCCTTTCGGACTATGGCTACACCTTC,CASSLSDYGYTF
few,TRBJ2-5,TRBV30,NA,TGTGCCTGGAAGGCGGCCCAAGAGACCCAGTACTTC,CAWKAAQETQYF
NA,TRBJ2-5,TRBV11-3,NA,TGTGCCAGCAGCTTCAACAGGAACCAAGAGACCCAGTACTTC,CASSFNRNQETQYF
NA,TRBJ1-5,TRBV3-1/TRBV3-2,NA,TGTGCCAGCAGCCAACACCACGGGGATAGCAATCAGCCCCAGCATTTT,CASSQHHGDSNQPQHF
NA,TRBJ2-3,TRBV19,NA,TGTGCCAGTAGTATGACCGAGGGAGCGCCAGATACGCAGTATTTT,CASSMTEGAPDTQYF
NA,TRBJ1-6,TRBV27,NA,TGTGCCAGCACGTGGGGCAGCTCCTATAATTCACCCCTCCACTTT,CASTWGSSYNSPLHF
NA,TRBJ1-2,TRBV12-3/TRBV12-4,NA,TGTGCCACCTCAGGGGCCATTAGGAATGGCTACACCTTC,CATSGAIRNGYTF
NA,TRBJ2-3,TRBV5-1,TRBD2,TGCGCCAGCGAAACTAGCGGGGCAACTAGCACAGATACGCAGTATTTT,CASETSGATSTDTQYF
NA,TRBJ1-1,TRBV9,NA,TGTGCCAGCAGCGTAGCTGGGGGGCCCGATGAAGCTTTCTTT,CASSVAGGPDEAFF
once,TRBJ1-2,TRBV3-1/TRBV3-2,NA,TGTGCCAGCAGTCCCGACTTATCCAACAGGGTTAGTGGCTACACCTTC,CASSPDLSNRVSGYTF
NA,TRBJ2-7,TRBV6-5,NA,TGTGCCAGCAGACGCGGGCCCCTCGAGCAGTACTTC,CASRRGPLEQYF
once,TRBJ2-5,TRBV10-1,NA,TGCGCCAGCAGTGCACAGACGGCGGGAGAGACCCAGTACTTC,CASSAQTAGETQYF
NA,TRBJ2-1,TRBV6-5,TRBD2,TGTGCCAGCAGCCCATCTAGCGGGAGGAATGTTGAGCAGTTCTTC,CASSPSSGRNVEQFF
NA,TRBJ2-6,TRBV4-2,NA,TGTGCCAGCAGCCAAGATTTCGGGTGGGGGACCTCTGGGGCCAACGTCCTGACTTTC,CASSQDFGWGTSGANVLTF
NA,TRBJ1-5,TRBV12-5,TRBD1,TGTGCTAGTGGGACCGGGACAGGTGACGGCCCCCAGCATTTT,CASGTGTGDGPQHF
NA,TRBJ1-2,TRBV6-2/TRBV6-3,TRBD1,TGTGCCAGCAGTTACCGGGACAGGCTTGACACCTTC,CASSYRDRLDTF
few,TRBJ2-5,TRBV11-2,NA,TGTGCCAGCAGCCCCCTCCCCGGGTCCGCTACGGCCCAGTACTTC,CASSPLPGSATAQYF
NA,TRBJ2-3,TRBV7-3,NA,TGTGCCAGCAGCGGGGAAGGCCGCAATACGCAGTATTTT,CASSGEGRNTQYF
NA,TRBJ2-7,TRBV9,NA,TGTGCCAGCAGCTCACGGACATCGCGGGAGCAGTACTTC,CASSSRTSREQYF